Below are 30 T cell receptor beta chains sequenced from a single sample in a study of T cell responses to AZD1222 COVID-19 vaccine. Profiling relied on immunoSEQ multiplex PCR, and the TCRdb table lists in-frame clones only, not all of them. The repertoire holds some 150,000 clones, with around 91% as singletons. Sequences were derived from peripheral blood, sampled on day 0 of AZD1222 vaccination. The source is an adult in good health.

This clone was picked up a small number of times. The chain employs TRBV4-1 and TRBJ1-5; D might be TRBD1 (5 bases). The CDR3 is 14 amino acids. CDR1 MGHRA and CDR2 YSYEKL come from the germline V gene. V was cut by 3 bases and J by 2 bases, with 8 bases left in between. CDR3 DNA: TGCGCCAGCAGCCAGGGGCTAGGCAATCAGCCCCAGCATTTT. It is translated as CASSQGLGNQPQHF.

Worth noting for this clone: Additional DNA sequences in this sample encode the identical CDR3. This chain joins TRBV7-2 and TRBJ2-2, with no clear D. CDR3 length: 14 amino acids. Germline V gene data show CDR1 as SGHTA and CDR2 as FQGNSA. The V and J ends lost 1 base and 2 bases respectively, with 5 bases between them. The CDR3 nucleotides read TGTGCCAGCAGCTTAGACAGAAACACCGGGGAGCTGTTTTTT. Encoded protein: CASSLDRNTGELFF.

This sequence joins TRBV18 and TRBJ2-1; D is unresolved. V was shortened by 3 bases and J by 4 bases, with 13 bases between the two germline ends. Germline lookup yields CDR1 KGHSH and CDR2 LQKENI. The CDR3 covers 15 residues. The CDR3 DNA is TGTGCCAGCTCACCGTACCCCCCCTCTTACAATGAGCAGTTCTTC. Translated: CASSPYPPSYNEQFF. The full variable domain, its missing parts supplied by reference TRBV18 and TRBJ2-1, is NAGVMQNPRHLVRRRGQEARLRCSPMKGHSHVYWYRQLPEEGLKFMVYLQKENIIDESGMPKERFSAEFPKEGPSILRIQQVVRGDSAAYFCASSPYPPSYNEQFFGPGTRLTVL.

The chain recombines TRBV7-9 with TRBJ1-2; D perhaps matches TRBD1 (5 bases). Trimming removed 2 bases from V and 3 bases from J, with 13 bases in between. Germline CDR1 reads SEHNR; CDR2 reads FQNEAQ (reference sequence). This CDR3 contains 15 residues. CDR3 loop: CASSLSTGTYYGYTF. The CDR3 DNA is TGTGCCAGCAGCTTAAGCACCGGGACGTACTATGGCTACACCTTC.

The gene calls are TRBV5-1 and TRBJ2-2; D is perhaps TRBD2 (6 bases). Germline V gene sequence: CDR1 SGHRS, CDR2 YFSETQ. V was pared by 4 bases and J by 6 bases, with 13 bases between. The length of the CDR3 is 14 residues. The CDR3 loop is CASSTQGGAGELFF. The CDR3 nucleotides are TGCGCCAGCAGCACTCAGGGCGGGGCCGGGGAGCTGTTTTTT. Combining the CDR3 with reference TRBV5-1 and TRBJ2-2 gives the whole variable domain KAGVTQTPRYLIKTRGQQVTLSCSPISGHRSVSWYQQTPGQGLQFLFEYFSETQRNKGNFPGRFSGRQFSNSRSEMNVSTLELGDSALYLCASSTQGGAGELFFGEGSRLTVL.

The CDR3 region has the DNA TGTGCAAGTCGCCCCCGGGACTACGAGCAGTACTTC. This sequence encodes CASRPRDYEQYF. This chain uses TRBV12-2 with TRBJ2-7; TRBD2 is taken as the D call from the table, unchecked against the DNA. TRBV12-2 is a listed pseudogene. This CDR3 has 12 amino acids.

V is TRBV5-1 and J is TRBJ1-1; weak D call: TRBD1 (5 bases). Germline V lookup: CDR1 SGHRS, CDR2 YFSETQ. The CDR3 covers 15 residues. Trimming stripped 0 bases from V and 4 bases from J, with 13 bases between. The CDR3 DNA reads as TGCGCCAGCAGCTTGGCCTCGGGGGGAGGCACTGAAGCTTTCTTT. This encodes CASSLASGGGTEAFF.

This clone was observed once. V is TRBV7-9 and J is TRBJ1-1; D remains ambiguous. CDR1 and CDR2 (germline): SEHNR, FQNEAQ (reference sequence). Trimming pared 6 bases from V and 8 bases from J, leaving 10 bases between. The CDR3 runs 11 residues. In nucleotides, the CDR3 is TGTGCCAGCAGTGGAGCAGGCGAAGCTTTCTTT. Translated: CASSGAGEAFF.

The chain uses TRBV28 and TRBJ2-4; 11 bases line up with TRBD2. CDR1 is MDHEN, CDR2 SYDVKM, per germline. The CDR3 runs 16 residues. V shed 5 bases and J 0 bases; nucleotides not matched to a gene: 3. The CDR3 is CASSGLAGLAKNIQYF. In DNA, the CDR3 is TGTGCCAGCAGTGGACTAGCGGGCCTAGCCAAAAACATTCAGTACTTC.

This chain links TRBV3-1 (or the pseudogene TRBV3-2) with TRBJ1-6; D ambiguous. Germline V gives CDR1 LGHDT, CDR2 YNNKEL (reference sequence). V was cut by 3 bases and J by 6 bases, with 9 bases left in between. This CDR3 spans 14 amino acids. The CDR3 here is CASSHLAVNSPLHF. The DNA for the CDR3 is TGTGCCAGCAGCCATTTGGCAGTTAATTCACCCCTCCACTTT.

A note on this clone: The sample carries other DNA sequences with the same CDR3. V is TRBV5-4 and J is TRBJ2-3, with 7 positions matching TRBD2. Per the germline V gene, CDR1 is SGHNT and CDR2 is YYREEE (reference sequence). The CDR3 loop spans 14 amino acids. The V and J ends lost 0 bases and 6 bases, in that order; junction bases with no gene match: 4. CDR3 region: CASSLGGSTDTQYF. The CDR3 nucleotides read TGTGCCAGCAGCTTGGGCGGGAGTACTGATACGCAGTATTTT.

The chain carries TRBV6-5 and TRBJ1-1, with TRBD1 matching over 7 bases. J was trimmed by 7 bases and V by 4 bases; bases with no gene match: 6. This CDR3 spans 13 amino acids. The V gene's germline CDR1 is MNHEY and CDR2 SVGAGI. Here the CDR3 DNA reads TGTGCCAGCAGTTCGACAGGGAAAGGTGAAGCTTTCTTT. The encoded protein is CASSSTGKGEAFF.

The V gene is TRBV7-8, the J gene TRBJ2-1; TRBD2 matches 7 bases. Trimming took 6 bases from V and 0 from J; bases not matched to a gene: 8. CDR1 SGHVS and CDR2 FQNEAQ come from the germline V gene. The CDR3 covers 16 residues. The DNA for the CDR3 is TGTGCCAGCAGTTCGACAGCGGGGAGCTCCTACAATGAGCAGTTCTTC. Translated: CASSSTAGSSYNEQFF.

The rearrangement joins TRBV10-3 to TRBJ1-2, with 7 nucleotides matching TRBD1. V shed 8 bases, J shed 6 bases, and the junction held 3 bases outside the gene matches. CDR3 length: 11 residues. The germline CDR1 and CDR2 sequences are ENHRY and SYGVKD. The CDR3 nucleotides read TGTGCCATCCGCACAGGGGATGGCTACACCTTC. Translation gives CAIRTGDGYTF.

As DNA, the CDR3 is TGTGCCAGCAGCTTAGAAGGGCAGGGATACTATGGCTACACCTTC. Translation gives CASSLEGQGYYGYTF. This chain uses TRBV7-2 with TRBJ1-2, with D maybe TRBD1 (5 bases). The germline gives CDR1 SGHTA, CDR2 FQGNSA. V lost 1 base and J 3 bases, leaving 12 bases between the germline ends. The CDR3 extends over 15 amino acids.

This clone was picked up one time. V and J are TRBV19 and TRBJ1-4, with unresolved D. Looked up from germline, CDR1 is LNHDA and CDR2 is SQIVND (reference sequence). Trimming left V 7 bases short and J 0 bases short, with 6 bases between. This CDR3 region has 13 residues. This chain's CDR3 is CASKVATNEKLFF. The CDR3 bases are TGTGCCAGTAAGGTGGCAACTAATGAAAAACTGTTTTTT.

This clone showed up just once. This chain joins TRBV23-1 and TRBJ2-3; possibly TRBD1 or TRBD2 for D (6 bases each). TRBV23-1 falls under the ORF class, with uncertain function. This CDR3 contains 16 residues. Between the trimmed V and J ends, which lost 6 bases and 1 base, there was a span of 17 bases. The CDR3 loop is CASRRQRGAGTDTQYF. The CDR3 nucleotides are TGCGCCAGCAGGAGACAGAGGGGGGCTGGCACAGATACGCAGTATTTT.

The chain employs TRBV18 and TRBJ2-7, with D possibly being TRBD2 (6 bases). The V and J ends lost 3 bases and 5 bases respectively, with 11 bases between them. The CDR3 is made up of 13 amino acids. Germline CDR1 reads KGHSH; CDR2 reads LQKENI. This CDR3 reads CASSPSGRNEQYF. Here the CDR3 DNA reads TGTGCCAGCTCACCCTCGGGGAGGAACGAGCAGTACTTC.

The rearrangement links TRBV5-1 to TRBJ2-1, with D perhaps matching TRBD1 or TRBD2 (5 bases each). CDR1 is SGHRS and CDR2 is YFSETQ in the germline V gene. The CDR3 has 13 amino acids. Trimming took off 6 bases at V and 6 bases at J, with 13 bases between the two ends. The CDR3, as DNA: TGCGCCAGCAACCGAGCAGGGACCAATGAGCAGTTCTTC. This sequence encodes CASNRAGTNEQFF.

In its sample, this clone was seen once. The chain links TRBV9 to TRBJ1-6, with 9 bases fitting TRBD1. This CDR3 comprises 15 residues. V was clipped by 7 bases and J by 5 bases; unmatched bases: 7. Germline V gene lookup returns CDR1 SGDLS and CDR2 YYNGEE. The CDR3: CASSRTGDNNSPLHF. The CDR3 DNA follows: TGTGCCAGCTCCCGGACAGGGGACAATAATTCACCCCTCCACTTT.

The CDR3 DNA sequence: TGTGCCAGCAGCGTAAATAGCGGGAGGGATGAGCAGTTCTTC. Translating gives CASSVNSGRDEQFF. This sequence joins TRBV9 and TRBJ2-1; 11 bases are shared with TRBD2. V lost 1 base to trimming and J lost 8 bases; unmatched junction nucleotides: 2. The CDR3 consists of 14 residues. The germline V gene encodes CDR1 SGDLS and CDR2 YYNGEE.

This chain uses TRBV5-1 with TRBJ1-6; the match to TRBD1 covers 8 bases. V lost 4 bases to trimming and J lost 9 bases; unmatched junction nucleotides: 9. Germline CDR1 and CDR2: SGHRS and YFSETQ. The CDR3 runs to 15 residues. For the CDR3, the DNA is TGCGCCAGCAGCATACGGACAGGGATGGGTTCACCCCTCCACTTT. The encoded protein is CASSIRTGMGSPLHF.

This chain joins TRBV19 and TRBJ2-7; a weak D match, TRBD2 (5 bases). Germline-derived CDR1 and CDR2 are LNHDA and SQIVND (reference sequence). V lost 1 base, J lost 0 bases, and 10 bases lay in between. The CDR3 is 15 amino acids. CDR3 residues: CASSIGAAASYEQYF. The CDR3, as DNA: TGTGCCAGTAGTATAGGGGCAGCGGCCTCCTACGAGCAGTACTTC. The full variable domain, with the rest looked up from reference TRBV19 and TRBJ2-7, is DGGITQSPKYLFRKEGQNVTLSCEQNLNHDAMYWYRQDPGQGLRLIYYSQIVNDFQKGDIAEGYSVSREKKESFPLTVTSAQKNPTAFYLCASSIGAAASYEQYFGPGTRLTVT.

This clone occurred a few times. The CDR3 DNA reads TGCGCCAGCAGCTCTGGACAGGGGACCATGAACACTGAAGCTTTCTTT. This sequence encodes CASSSGQGTMNTEAFF. The V call is TRBV5-1, the J call TRBJ1-1; 9 nucleotides align to TRBD1. Unmatched junction bases numbered 6, after V lost 3 bases and J lost 0 bases. The CDR3 has 16 residues. The germline V gene has CDR1 SGHRS and CDR2 YFSETQ.

The chain carries TRBV28 and TRBJ2-7, with 14 bases lining up with TRBD2. The CDR3 covers 16 residues. The V gene's germline CDR1 is MDHEN and CDR2 SYDVKM. J was trimmed by 2 bases and V by 6 bases; bases with no gene match: 6. CDR3 nucleotide sequence: TGTGCCAGCAGAGGGACTAGCGGGAGACGGACCTACGAGCAGTACTTC. It translates to CASRGTSGRRTYEQYF.

The J gene is TRBJ2-2, the V gene TRBV5-1; no reliable D call. Germline V gene data show CDR1 as SGHRS and CDR2 as YFSETQ. This CDR3 spans 16 amino acids. V lost 1 base to trimming and J lost 4 bases, with 14 bases between them. The CDR3 here is CASSLLVGIATGELFF. The CDR3 DNA sequence: TGCGCCAGCAGCTTGTTGGTGGGGATTGCCACCGGGGAGCTGTTTTTT.

J is TRBJ1-4 and V is TRBV5-1, with 9 bases lining up with TRBD1. Germline trimming cut 4 bases from V and 7 bases from J; bases unmatched to any gene: 8. Germline V gives CDR1 SGHRS, CDR2 YFSETQ. The CDR3 consists of 15 residues. This chain's CDR3 is CASSQNRGQGEKLFF. CDR3 sequence (DNA): TGCGCCAGCAGCCAGAACAGGGGGCAAGGTGAAAAACTGTTTTTT.

This clone occurred once. The V and J genes are TRBV7-9 and TRBJ2-1; 10 nucleotides match TRBD2. The V segment lost 2 bases and the J segment 5 bases; nucleotides outside the gene matches: 3. Germline V gene sequence: CDR1 SEHNR, CDR2 FQNEAQ (reference sequence). The CDR3 totals 15 residues. The CDR3, as DNA: TGTGCCAGCAGCTTATTACTAGCGGGGAACAATGAGCAGTTCTTC. Its translation is CASSLLLAGNNEQFF. Complete variable domain (other parts from reference TRBV7-9 and TRBJ2-1): DTGVSQNPRHKITKRGQNVTFRCDPISEHNRLYWYRQTLGQGPEFLTYFQNEAQLEKSRLLSDRFSAERPKGSFSTLEIQRTEQGDSAMYLCASSLLLAGNNEQFFGPGTRLTVL.

The CDR3: CASSLTNTEAFF. As DNA, the CDR3 is TGTGCCAGCAGTTTAACTAACACTGAAGCTTTCTTT. The V gene is TRBV12-3 or TRBV12-4, the J gene TRBJ1-1; no clear D gene. This CDR3 has 12 amino acids. Deletions cut 2 bases from V and 2 bases from J, with 3 bases between.

This rearrangement joins TRBV4-2 to TRBJ2-7; perhaps TRBD2 as D (5 bases). With 5 bases removed from V and 2 bases from J, the gap between germline ends came to 25 bases. The CDR3 consists of 18 residues. Germline-derived CDR1 and CDR2 are LGHNA and YNFKEQ. CDR3 protein: CASSTLPGRADSTYEQYF. CDR3 in DNA: TGTGCCAGCAGCACATTACCTGGACGAGCGGATTCTACCTACGAGCAGTACTTC.